A selection of T cell receptor beta chains follows, all from one sample in a study of spatial heterogeneity in lung cancer. Each CDR3 protein gets one entry after TCRdb re-called the 5' RACE reads with MiXCR. The top ten hold roughly 6.2% of the sample, which has 77,000 or so distinct CDR3 sequences, around 21% seen once. The material sequenced was PBMCs, taken at surgery. These receptors were obtained from a male donor with early-stage non-small cell lung cancer. Each CDR3 is given with its conserved first and last residue. A D gene is named only where the DNA matches it firmly. Not all rows give a size; the values are once, few, many and, for expanded clones, a class.

CDR3nt: TGCAGTGCACCACCCTTCACCGGGACAGAGGTTATTCAGTACTTC; CDR3aa: CSAPPFTGTEVIQYF; d_gene: TRBD1; v_gene: TRBV20-1; abundance: few; j_gene: TRBJ2-7
CDR3nt: TGTGCCAGCACCATAGAAGTGGCCTCCGTCTCCTACGAGCAGTACTTC; CDR3aa: CASTIEVASVSYEQYF; d_gene: NA; v_gene: TRBV6-1; abundance: few; j_gene: TRBJ2-7
CDR3nt: TGCGCCAGCAGCCAAGAAACTCGGACAGGGACCTATGGCTACACCTTC; CDR3aa: CASSQETRTGTYGYTF; d_gene: TRBD1; v_gene: TRBV4-1; abundance: few; j_gene: TRBJ1-2
CDR3nt: TGTGCCAGCAGCGATGCTCCCCCCGAGGATACGCAGTATTTT; CDR3aa: CASSDAPPEDTQYF; d_gene: NA; v_gene: TRBV7-9; abundance: NA; j_gene: TRBJ2-3
CDR3nt: TGTGCCAGCAGTTCCACAGCGGGAGTATCCTACAATGAGCAGTTCTTC; CDR3aa: CASSSTAGVSYNEQFF; d_gene: TRBD2; v_gene: TRBV27; abundance: few; j_gene: TRBJ2-1
CDR3nt: TGTGCCAGCAGCCGGGACAGGAGTTACGAGCAGTACTTC; CDR3aa: CASSRDRSYEQYF; d_gene: TRBD1; v_gene: TRBV2; abundance: few; j_gene: TRBJ2-7
CDR3nt: TGTGCCAGCAGCCAGACGGGGACTAGCGGGAGGGCCTACAATGAGCAGTTCTTC; CDR3aa: CASSQTGTSGRAYNEQFF; d_gene: TRBD2; v_gene: TRBV14; abundance: NA; j_gene: TRBJ2-1
CDR3nt: TGTGCCAGCAGGTCCTCCGGGACGCCGACCTACGAGCAGTACTTC; CDR3aa: CASRSSGTPTYEQYF; d_gene: NA; v_gene: TRBV6-6; abundance: few; j_gene: TRBJ2-7
CDR3nt: TGTGCCAGCAGCTCCGCGGGACCACAATTCCACAATGAGCAGTTCTTC; CDR3aa: CASSSAGPQFHNEQFF; d_gene: NA; v_gene: TRBV7-9; abundance: few; j_gene: TRBJ2-1
CDR3nt: TGTGCCAGCAGTACAAACGTTAATTCACCCCTCCACTTT; CDR3aa: CASSTNVNSPLHF; d_gene: NA; v_gene: TRBV12-3/TRBV12-4; abundance: many; j_gene: TRBJ1-6
CDR3nt: TGTGCCAGCTCACCACCGGGAACCGGGGAGCTGTTTTTT; CDR3aa: CASSPPGTGELFF; d_gene: NA; v_gene: TRBV18; abundance: NA; j_gene: TRBJ2-2
CDR3nt: TGTGCCAGCAGCTCCAGCCCTATGTTCTCTGGAAACACCATATATTTT; CDR3aa: CASSSSPMFSGNTIYF; d_gene: NA; v_gene: TRBV7-9; abundance: many; j_gene: TRBJ1-3
CDR3nt: TGTGCCAGTATCCCAGGGTGGAACTCTGGAAACACCATATATTTT; CDR3aa: CASIPGWNSGNTIYF; d_gene: NA; v_gene: TRBV19; abundance: NA; j_gene: TRBJ1-3
CDR3nt: TGCGCCAGCAGCCAAGGCAGGCTAGGCACAGATACGCAGTATTTT; CDR3aa: CASSQGRLGTDTQYF; d_gene: NA; v_gene: TRBV4-3; abundance: NA; j_gene: TRBJ2-3
CDR3nt: TGCAGTGCTCGACCGAATAATTCACCCCTCCACTTT; CDR3aa: CSARPNNSPLHF; d_gene: NA; v_gene: TRBV20-1; abundance: few; j_gene: TRBJ1-6
CDR3nt: TGTGCCAGCAGCACCCGACAGGGAGCCTATGGCTACACCTTC; CDR3aa: CASSTRQGAYGYTF; d_gene: TRBD1; v_gene: TRBV11-2; abundance: NA; j_gene: TRBJ1-2
CDR3nt: TGTGCCAGCAGTGAACTGGGGACGGGGGATAGTTCACCCCTCCACTTT; CDR3aa: CASSELGTGDSSPLHF; d_gene: NA; v_gene: TRBV2; abundance: few; j_gene: TRBJ1-6
CDR3nt: TGTGCCAGCAGCAACGGGGGTGAAGCTTTCTTT; CDR3aa: CASSNGGEAFF; d_gene: NA; v_gene: TRBV27; abundance: NA; j_gene: TRBJ1-1
CDR3nt: TGTGCCAGCAGTCCCTTGGGACGGAAGAACACTGAAGCTTTCTTT; CDR3aa: CASSPLGRKNTEAFF; d_gene: NA; v_gene: TRBV28; abundance: few; j_gene: TRBJ1-1
CDR3nt: TGCGCCAGCAGCTTCGAGGAGGCAGATACGCAGTATTTT; CDR3aa: CASSFEEADTQYF; d_gene: NA; v_gene: TRBV5-1; abundance: few; j_gene: TRBJ2-3
CDR3nt: TGTGCCAGCAGAAGGGGACAGCCCTACGAGCAGTACTTC; CDR3aa: CASRRGQPYEQYF; d_gene: TRBD1; v_gene: TRBV6-2/TRBV6-3; abundance: many; j_gene: TRBJ2-7
CDR3nt: TGTGCCAGCAGCCTTCGACTAGCGGGACTCCCCGGGGAGCTGTTTTTT; CDR3aa: CASSLRLAGLPGELFF; d_gene: TRBD2; v_gene: TRBV9; abundance: NA; j_gene: TRBJ2-2
CDR3nt: TGTGCCAGCAGCTCGGCGGGGGTATACGAGCAGTACTTC; CDR3aa: CASSSAGVYEQYF; d_gene: TRBD2; v_gene: TRBV5-4; abundance: NA; j_gene: TRBJ2-7
CDR3nt: TGCGCCAGCAGCTTGGGTAGCGGACAAGAGACCCAGTACTTC; CDR3aa: CASSLGSGQETQYF; d_gene: NA; v_gene: TRBV5-1; abundance: NA; j_gene: TRBJ2-5
CDR3nt: TGTGCCAGCAACCGCCCCCCCCTCGGCCTAATCCAAGAGACCCAGTACTTC; CDR3aa: CASNRPPLGLIQETQYF; d_gene: NA; v_gene: TRBV27; abundance: NA; j_gene: TRBJ2-5
CDR3nt: TGCAGTGCTACAGGGGGCGCGGGTCAGCCCCAGCATTTT; CDR3aa: CSATGGAGQPQHF; d_gene: TRBD1; v_gene: TRBV20-1; abundance: many; j_gene: TRBJ1-5
CDR3nt: TGTGCCAGCAGTGACGCTGGTGTAGTTGGAAACACCATATATTTT; CDR3aa: CASSDAGVVGNTIYF; d_gene: NA; v_gene: TRBV25-1; abundance: few; j_gene: TRBJ1-3
CDR3nt: TGTGCCAGCAGCCCCATGACTAGCGGGAGGGGTACGCAGTATTTT; CDR3aa: CASSPMTSGRGTQYF; d_gene: TRBD2; v_gene: TRBV5-6; abundance: NA; j_gene: TRBJ2-3
CDR3nt: TGTGCCAGCAGCTTAGCACAGTCGAACCAGGGCGAGCAGTACTTC; CDR3aa: CASSLAQSNQGEQYF; d_gene: NA; v_gene: TRBV7-2; abundance: NA; j_gene: TRBJ2-7
CDR3nt: TGTGCCAGCAGAGCCGGGACAGGGGACACCGGGGAGCTGTTTTTT; CDR3aa: CASRAGTGDTGELFF; d_gene: TRBD1; v_gene: TRBV7-9; abundance: NA; j_gene: TRBJ2-2